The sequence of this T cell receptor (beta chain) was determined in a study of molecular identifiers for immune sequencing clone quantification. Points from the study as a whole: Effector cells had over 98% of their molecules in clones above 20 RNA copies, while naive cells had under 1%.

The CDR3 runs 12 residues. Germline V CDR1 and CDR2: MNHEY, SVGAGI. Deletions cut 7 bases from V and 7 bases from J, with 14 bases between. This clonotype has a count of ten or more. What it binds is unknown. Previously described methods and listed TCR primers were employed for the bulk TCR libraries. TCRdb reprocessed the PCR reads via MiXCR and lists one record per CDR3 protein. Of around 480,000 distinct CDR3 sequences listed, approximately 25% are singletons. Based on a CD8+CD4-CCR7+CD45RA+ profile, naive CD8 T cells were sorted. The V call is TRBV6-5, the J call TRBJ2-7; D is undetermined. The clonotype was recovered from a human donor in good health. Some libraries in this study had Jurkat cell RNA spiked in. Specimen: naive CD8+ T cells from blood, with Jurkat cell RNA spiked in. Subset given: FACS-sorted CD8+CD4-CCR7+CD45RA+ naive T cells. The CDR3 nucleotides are TGTGCCAGCAAGAATTGGCGCTGGGAGCAGTACTTC. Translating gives CASKNWRWEQYF.